These 25 T cell receptor beta chains came from one sample sequenced in a study of control samples from healthy donors and cancer patients. Sequenced by immunoSEQ multiplex PCR; TCRdb stores in-frame clones only, minus some. The table shows about 120,000 clones, with approximately 90% occurring only once. Sequencing was done on a sample of blood. The receptors were gathered from a woman between 45 and 65 years old in good health.

This clone was seen once. V is TRBV6-1 and J is TRBJ1-3; tentative D call: TRBD1 (5 bases). Trimming removed 5 bases from V and 3 bases from J, with 8 bases in between. The CDR3 is 13 amino acids. CDR1 is MNHNS and CDR2 is SASEGT in the germline V gene. CDR3 protein: CASSLGGGNTIYF. CDR3 sequence (DNA): TGTGCCAGCAGTTTGGGGGGTGGAAACACCATATATTTT.

The chain carries TRBV28 and TRBJ1-1; 7 nucleotides line up with TRBD1. V lost 10 bases to trimming and J lost 4 bases; unmatched junction nucleotides: 6. This CDR3 spans 12 amino acids. Germline V gene lookup returns CDR1 MDHEN and CDR2 SYDVKM. CDR3 sequence: CATHRGGTEAFF. Written as DNA, the CDR3 is TGTGCCACCCACAGGGGAGGCACTGAAGCTTTCTTT. The variable domain in full, completed from reference TRBV28 and TRBJ1-1, reads DVKVTQSSRYLVKRTGEKVFLECVQDMDHENMFWYRQDPGLGLRLIYFSYDVKMKEKGDIPEGYSVSREKKERFSLILESASTNQTSMYLCATHRGGTEAFFGQGTRLTVV.

V and J are TRBV29-1 and TRBJ2-7; tentatively, D is TRBD1 (6 bases). The CDR3 runs 13 residues. V was trimmed by 5 bases and J by 0 bases, leaving 11 bases between them. Germline CDR1 SQVTM, CDR2 ANQGSEA. CDR3 coding DNA: TGCAGCGTTTCCGGGACACTCTCCTACGAGCAGTACTTC. As protein: CSVSGTLSYEQYF.

This clone was counted only a few times. The V gene is TRBV25-1, the J gene TRBJ2-4; unclear D gene. The germline V gene encodes CDR1 MGHDK and CDR2 SYGVNS. V lost 3 bases and J lost 0, with 6 bases in between. CDR3 length: 14 residues. CDR3 sequence: CASSDTLAKNIQYF. The CDR3 nucleotides are TGTGCCAGCAGTGACACCTTAGCCAAAAACATTCAGTACTTC.

J is TRBJ1-6 and V is TRBV28, with a possible D match to TRBD1 (6 bases). Trimming left V 5 bases short and J 7 bases short, with 15 bases between. The CDR3 loop spans 15 amino acids. Germline V gives CDR1 MDHEN, CDR2 SYDVKM. Here the CDR3 reads CASSQTGNTNSPLHF. CDR3 DNA: TGTGCCAGCAGTCAGACAGGAAATACCAATTCACCCCTCCACTTT.

The DNA for the CDR3 is TGTGCCAGCAGTTTTTCTCTGGTAAACTACGAGCAGTACTTC. It translates to CASSFSLVNYEQYF. The rearrangement links TRBV28 to TRBJ2-7; no clear D. Germline lookup yields CDR1 MDHEN and CDR2 SYDVKM. The length of the CDR3 is 14 residues. V was shortened by 3 bases and J by 3 bases, with 12 bases between the two germline ends.

The gene calls are TRBV19 and TRBJ1-6; D is uncertain. The CDR3 runs to 17 residues. Germline CDR1 and CDR2: LNHDA and SQIVND (reference sequence). V gave up 5 bases and J gave up 4 bases, with 18 bases separating them. CDR3 nucleotides: TGTGCCAGTAGTCCCGATTCAATACCGGGATATAATTCACCCCTCCACTTT. Translating gives CASSPDSIPGYNSPLHF.

The genes are TRBV6-6 and TRBJ1-1, with D perhaps matching TRBD1 (5 bases). Trimming cost V 7 bases and J 7 bases, with 16 bases left between them. Germline values: CDR1 MNHNY, CDR2 SVGAGI (reference sequence). This CDR3 spans 13 amino acids. The CDR3 protein is CASNEDSLGEAFF. The CDR3 bases are TGTGCCAGCAACGAAGACAGCTTGGGTGAAGCTTTCTTT.

V usage is TRBV19 and J usage is TRBJ1-5; possibly TRBD1 for D (5 bases). This CDR3 comprises 13 residues. V gave up 5 bases and J gave up 7 bases, with 12 bases separating them. Germline V CDR1 and CDR2: LNHDA, SQIVND (reference sequence). CDR3 in DNA: TGTGCCAGTAGTGAGCGGGGGGGGCAGCCCCAGCATTTT. The encoded protein is CASSERGGQPQHF. The full variable domain, rest sourced from reference TRBV19 and TRBJ1-5, is DGGITQSPKYLFRKEGQNVTLSCEQNLNHDAMYWYRQDPGQGLRLIYYSQIVNDFQKGDIAEGYSVSREKKESFPLTVTSAQKNPTAFYLCASSERGGQPQHFGDGTRLSIL.

The chain links TRBV5-6 to TRBJ1-6, with TRBD1 identical over 7 bases. Germline assignment: CDR1 SGHDT and CDR2 YYEEEE. CDR3 length: 14 amino acids. J lost 10 bases, V lost 1 base, and 5 bases had no gene match. This CDR3 reads CASSLRQGTSPLHF. DNA for the CDR3: TGTGCCAGCAGCTTGCGACAGGGAACCTCACCCCTCCACTTT. Based on the CDR3 plus reference TRBV5-6 and TRBJ1-6, the full variable domain is DAGVTQSPTHLIKTRGQQVTLRCSPKSGHDTVSWYQQALGQGPQFIFQYYEEEERQRGNFPDRFSGHQFPNYSSELNVNALLLGDSALYLCASSLRQGTSPLHFGNGTRLTVT.

The chain combines TRBV6-1 with TRBJ1-2; a possible D gene is TRBD1 (6 bases). Germline CDR1 and CDR2: MNHNS and SASEGT. Trimming took off 3 bases at V and 10 bases at J, with 9 bases between the two ends. This CDR3 is 11 amino acids long. CDR3 region: CASSDWTAYTF. CDR3 nucleotides: TGTGCCAGCAGTGATTGGACAGCCTACACCTTC.

The J gene is TRBJ2-1, the V gene TRBV5-6; tentative D call: TRBD1 (5 bases). The CDR3 spans 15 residues. Trimming cost V 3 bases and J 4 bases, with 14 bases left between them. The germline V gene encodes CDR1 SGHDT and CDR2 YYEEEE. The CDR3 loop reads CASSWVGATYNEQFF. The DNA for the CDR3 is TGTGCCAGCAGCTGGGTAGGGGCCACTTACAATGAGCAGTTCTTC. The full variable domain, with the rest looked up from reference TRBV5-6 and TRBJ2-1, is DAGVTQSPTHLIKTRGQQVTLRCSPKSGHDTVSWYQQALGQGPQFIFQYYEEEERQRGNFPDRFSGHQFPNYSSELNVNALLLGDSALYLCASSWVGATYNEQFFGPGTRLTVL.

The chain uses TRBV12-3 or TRBV12-4 and TRBJ1-1; D possibly corresponds to TRBD1 (5 bases). There are 13 residues in the CDR3. The V end lost 3 bases, the J end lost 4 bases, and 9 bases lay between the germline ends. Here the CDR3 DNA reads TGTGCCAGCAGTTTTTCGGGGGGCACTGAAGCTTTCTTT. Translation: CASSFSGGTEAFF.

The chain links TRBV6-4 to TRBJ2-3; 11 bases are shared with TRBD2. The CDR3 runs 15 residues. Germline CDR1 is MRHNA and CDR2 is SNTAGT. With 0 bases clipped from V and 7 bases from J, the junction kept 3 bases outside the gene matches. The CDR3 region has the DNA TGTGCCAGCAGTGACTCTGCTAGCGGGGGGCATACGCAGTATTTT. This encodes CASSDSASGGHTQYF.

J is TRBJ2-7 and V is TRBV9; 13 positions agree with TRBD2. The CDR3 loop spans 15 amino acids. V shed 2 bases, J shed 3 bases, and the junction held 2 bases outside the gene matches. The germline CDR1 and CDR2 sequences are SGDLS and YYNGEE. Written as DNA, the CDR3 is TGTGCCAGCAGCGTGGGACTAGCGGGGAACTACGAGCAGTACTTC. It is translated as CASSVGLAGNYEQYF.

This clone was counted a single time. The chain links TRBV27 to TRBJ1-4; 7 positions match TRBD1. J was trimmed by 0 bases and V by 11 bases; bases with no gene match: 12. In germline, CDR1 is MNHEY, CDR2 SMNVEV (reference sequence). There are 16 residues in the CDR3. The CDR3 is CAGKTGTSPTNEKLFF. DNA for the CDR3: TGTGCCGGCAAGACAGGGACCTCCCCAACTAATGAAAAACTGTTTTTT.

The chain uses TRBV7-9 and TRBJ2-7; 7 bases agree with TRBD2. J gave up 4 bases and V 2 bases, and 8 bases lay outside the gene matches. CDR1 and CDR2 (germline): SEHNR, FQNEAQ (reference sequence). This CDR3 contains 15 residues. This CDR3 is CASSLSGGGSYEQYF. In DNA, the CDR3 is TGTGCCAGCAGCTTAAGCGGCGGGGGTTCGTACGAGCAGTACTTC.

In nucleotides, the CDR3 is TGTGCCAGCGTGGGGGGGACTAGCCGAGTCGGGGAGCAGTACTTC. It yields the protein CASVGGTSRVGEQYF. The chain employs TRBV2 and TRBJ2-7; 9 positions match TRBD2. The CDR3 totals 15 residues. CDR1 and CDR2 from the germline V gene are SNHLY and FYNNEI. V lost 8 bases, J lost 7 bases, and 15 bases stayed unmatched. Variable domain in full (rest from reference TRBV2 and TRBJ2-7): EPEVTQTPSHQVTQMGQEVILRCVPISNHLYFYWYRQILGQKVEFLVSFYNNEISEKSEIFDDQFSVERPDGSNFTLKIRSTKLEDSAMYFCASVGGTSRVGEQYFGPGTRLTVT.

The genes are TRBV3-1 (or the pseudogene TRBV3-2) and TRBJ2-1; 7 bases map to TRBD1. The J segment lost 4 bases and the V segment lost 4 bases, leaving 4 bases of the junction unmatched. Germline V gene sequence: CDR1 LGHDT, CDR2 YNNKEL (reference sequence). The CDR3 extends over 14 amino acids. CDR3 sequence (DNA): TGTGCCAGCAGCCCAGGGACAGATTACAATGAGCAGTTCTTC. Translation gives CASSPGTDYNEQFF.

This clone was recorded only once. Here the CDR3 reads CASTRLQGRTTEAFF. Written as DNA, the CDR3 is TGTGCCAGCACCCGCCTACAGGGTAGGACCACTGAAGCTTTCTTT. The J gene is TRBJ1-1, the V gene TRBV6-5, with a tentative D call TRBD1 (6 bases). Trimming removed 7 bases at V and 4 bases at J, with 19 bases between. CDR3 size: 15 residues. Germline V gene data show CDR1 as MNHEY and CDR2 as SVGAGI.

V gene TRBV6-4 combines with J gene TRBJ2-6; D is possibly TRBD1 (5 bases). This CDR3 region has 15 residues. Trimming removed 5 bases from V and 1 base from J, with 9 bases in between. CDR1 is MRHNA, CDR2 SNTAGT, per germline. The CDR3 sequence: CASSPQGSGANVLTF. As DNA, the CDR3 is TGTGCCAGCAGTCCCCAGGGATCTGGGGCCAACGTCCTGACTTTC.

V usage is TRBV27 and J usage is TRBJ2-7, with D possibly being TRBD1 or TRBD2 (6 bases each). The CDR3 has 14 residues. The V end was cut by 6 bases, the J end by 9 bases, with 21 bases between. The germline CDR1 and CDR2 sequences are MNHEY and SMNVEV (reference sequence). CDR3 nucleotides: TGTGCCAGCAGCCAATGGGGGGACACGACTTGGCAGTACTTC. This codes for CASSQWGDTTWQYF.

This chain links TRBV6-5 with TRBJ1-3; weak D call: TRBD1 (6 bases). Germline V CDR1 and CDR2: MNHEY, SVGAGI. V was shortened by 0 bases and J by 3 bases, with 12 bases between the two germline ends. This CDR3 is built from 16 residues. The CDR3 DNA reads as TGTGCCAGCAGTTACTCGGGACACGGGGTTGGAAACACCATATATTTT. Protein sequence: CASSYSGHGVGNTIYF.

The chain links TRBV7-9 to TRBJ2-1; possibly TRBD1 for D (6 bases). The CDR3 consists of 14 residues. The germline V gene has CDR1 SEHNR and CDR2 FQNEAQ (reference sequence). V was trimmed by 3 bases and J by 1 base, leaving 7 bases between them. The CDR3 loop reads CASSFGQSYNEQFF. The DNA for the CDR3 is TGTGCCAGCAGCTTTGGACAGTCCTACAATGAGCAGTTCTTC.

The chain carries TRBV6-6 and TRBJ1-3; D gene ambiguous. From germline, CDR1 is MNHNY and CDR2 SVGAGI (reference sequence). Between the trimmed V and J ends, which lost 6 bases and 0 bases, there was a span of 12 bases. This CDR3 contains 15 residues. The CDR3 sequence is CASSRAWASGNTIYF. CDR3 in DNA: TGTGCCAGCAGCCGGGCTTGGGCCTCTGGAAACACCATATATTTT.